The T cell receptor (beta chain) described here comes from a study of early T cells in non-severe SARS-CoV-2 infection. The TCR library protocol was used to attach unique molecular identifiers. These identifiers were attached to individual cDNA molecules. One entry per CDR3 protein, called by TCRdb with MiXCR from the 5' RACE reads. The sample includes around 39,000 distinct CDR3 sequences, 5.4% of them seen just once. CDR1 and CDR2 from the germline V gene are DFQATT and SNEGSKA (reference sequence). V was clipped by 5 bases and J by 1 base; unmatched bases: 0. The CDR3 loop spans 12 amino acids. This sample comprised whole blood, obtained at baseline. The clonotype originates from an adult who was a healthcare worker with PCR-confirmed SARS-CoV-2 infection or an uninfected control (not recorded which). V usage is TRBV20-1 and J usage is TRBJ2-3; 7 nucleotides match TRBD1. The CDR3 nucleotides read TGCAGTGCTGACAGGGGCACAGATACGCAGTATTTT. This gives the protein CSADRGTDTQYF.